This TCR beta chain was sequenced during a study of graft-versus-host responses after intestinal transplantation. Across the whole study: Recipients underwent multivisceral, liver-intestinal, or isolated intestinal transplants. The recipients all started with anti-thymocyte globulin induction and then took tacrolimus and steroids for 3 to 4 years. Whole-study results and caveats: GvH clones surfaced in recipient marrow, some emerging earlier in ileum or blood.

On this clone: Its antigen is not identified.

The data were produced by immunoSEQ multiplex PCR, yet TCRdb's version contains in-frame clones alone and is incomplete. Of 130,000 or so clones in the sample, roughly 91% were seen once. The CDR3 extends over 17 amino acids. The germline V gene encodes CDR1 SGHAT and CDR2 FQNNGV. V lost 1 base to trimming and J lost 3 bases, with 16 bases between them. The sequence was collected from a human donor who received an intestinal transplant. Sequencing used unstimulated CD4+ T cells sorted from spleen or lymph node cells, obtained before intestinal transplant. V usage is TRBV11-2 and J usage is TRBJ1-3; D is ambiguous. The CDR3 nucleotides read TGTGCCAGCAGCTTAGGGCATCAGGTTTCTTTTGGAAACACCATATATTTT. Protein: CASSLGHQVSFGNTIYF.